The 5 T cell receptor beta chains reported below all come from one sample, sequenced in a study of beta chain features in type 1 diabetes (dated by TCRdb to the late 2010s). Library preparation was by the immunoSEQ multiplex PCR assay. All of the isolated RNA was reverse transcribed with the High Capacity cDNA Reverse Transcription Kit, so expressed TCRB transcripts were sequenced. As stored in TCRdb, this immuneACCESS dataset retains in-frame rearrangements with V and J assigned. A fraction of the clones does not appear; measured against another copy, unresolved V genes explain less than half of the discrepancy, and the remainder lacks a known reason. For this sample the table gives 150,000 or so clones, of which approximately 52% were detected only once. Roughly 0.43% of the sample comes from the top ten. Sequencing was performed on Tregs from blood. Reading the label with the study, this specimen's cell subset or site is: regulatory CD4+ T cells. These TCRs come from a man aged 18 to 29 in good health.

This chain links TRBV6-6 with TRBJ2-5; TRBD1 is a possible D gene (8 bases). The V and J ends lost 7 bases and 11 bases respectively, with 26 bases between them. Germline lookup yields CDR1 MNHNY and CDR2 SVGAGI (reference sequence). This CDR3 is 15 amino acids long. Here the CDR3 reads CASTTLDRAAGEQYF. The CDR3 DNA is TGTGCCAGCACTACCTTGGACAGGGCCGCGGGAGAGCAGTACTTC.

The chain combines TRBV19 with TRBJ2-4; tentatively, D is TRBD2 (6 bases). The CDR3 is 14 residues long. V gave up 2 bases and J gave up 8 bases, with 13 bases separating them. The germline gives CDR1 LNHDA, CDR2 SQIVND (reference sequence). For the CDR3, the DNA is TGTGCCAGTAGTATATCTCTCGGGGGTTACATTCAGTACTTC. Its translation: CASSISLGGYIQYF. Full variable domain (remainder filled in from reference TRBV19 and TRBJ2-4): DGGITQSPKYLFRKEGQNVTLSCEQNLNHDAMYWYRQDPGQGLRLIYYSQIVNDFQKGDIAEGYSVSREKKESFPLTVTSAQKNPTAFYLCASSISLGGYIQYFGAGTRLSVL.

This clone was observed once. The genes are TRBV27 and TRBJ1-2, with D possibly TRBD1 on 5 matching bases. V was clipped by 7 bases and J by 4 bases, with 19 bases between them. The CDR3 has 15 amino acids. Germline V gives CDR1 MNHEY, CDR2 SMNVEV (reference sequence). The DNA for the CDR3 is TGTGCCAGCAAGGCAGGGCCCTTAGGCTCCTATGGCTACACCTTC. Translated: CASKAGPLGSYGYTF.

The chain combines TRBV16 with TRBJ2-7; no firm D call. V dropped 2 bases and J dropped 1 base, with 6 bases sitting between them. Germline V gene sequence: CDR1 KGHSY, CDR2 FQNENV. The CDR3 has 13 amino acids. The CDR3: CASSQTTSYEQYF. CDR3 DNA sequence: TGTGCCAGCAGCCAAACGACATCCTACGAGCAGTACTTC. The full variable domain, with the rest looked up from reference TRBV16 and TRBJ2-7, is GEEVAQTPKHLVRGEGQKAKLYCAPIKGHSYVFWYQQVLKNEFKFLISFQNENVFDETGMPKERFSAKCLPNSPCSLEIQATKLEDSAVYFCASSQTTSYEQYFGPGTRLTVT.

This rearrangement joins TRBV27 to TRBJ2-7, with 7 bases lining up with TRBD2. CDR3 size: 14 residues. CDR1 is MNHEY, CDR2 SMNVEV, per germline (reference sequence). V was clipped by 6 bases and J by 0 bases; unmatched bases: 5. The CDR3, as DNA: TGTGCCAGCAGCTTAGCGGGTAGCTCCTACGAGCAGTACTTC. Its protein is CASSLAGSSYEQYF.